These 7 T cell receptor beta chains share one sample of origin, sequenced in a study of T cells in Graves' hyperthyroidism and ophthalmopathy. RNA transcripts provided the source from which TCR beta CDR3 regions were amplified. During a first-round RT-PCR of the TCR CDR3, the HTBI primer set was used. TCRdb passed the multiplex PCR reads through MiXCR, listing each CDR3 protein once. The sample gives 460,000 or so distinct CDR3 sequences, approximately 15% of which show up once; 17% is in the top ten. Material: blood. These receptors were collected from a woman between 18 and 29 years old with Graves' hyperthyroidism.

This clonotype was counted at least ten times. CDR3 loop: CASSSTVFGYTF. CDR3 sequence (DNA): TGTGCCAGCAGCTCCACAGTTTTCGGCTACACCTTC. The chain is built from TRBV11-2 and TRBJ1-2; D is undetermined. This CDR3 region has 12 residues. V was shortened by 4 bases and J by 8 bases, with 11 bases between the two germline ends. The V gene's germline CDR1 is SGHAT and CDR2 FQNNGV.

This clonotype was seen many times. The chain uses TRBV18 and TRBJ1-4; no clear D. The length of the CDR3 is 17 residues. CDR1 and CDR2 from the germline V gene are KGHSH and LQKENI. V shed 2 bases and J shed 8 bases, with 21 bases lying between them. CDR3 DNA: TGTGCCAGCTCACCAGGTCGACGGCCGTCCTCTGGGGAAAAACTGTTTTTT. This codes for CASSPGRRPSSGEKLFF.

As concerns this clonotype: At one end, the junction sequence differs from germline, possibly due to a read error. V and J are TRBV9 and TRBJ2-1; D ambiguous. CDR1 is SGDLS and CDR2 is YYNGEE in the germline V gene. There are 11 residues in the CDR3. The CDR3 is CVSSPRYLQFF. CDR3 nucleotide sequence: TGTGTCAGCAGCCCCCGATACTTGCAGTTCTTC.

In this sample, this clonotype turned up many times. The chain has TRBV12-3 or TRBV12-4 and TRBJ2-1; 10 bases line up with TRBD2. There are 16 residues in the CDR3. Losses at the gene ends were 3 bases for V and 6 bases for J; bases not matched to a gene: 8. CDR3 region: CASSLVGTSEGNEQFF. The CDR3 DNA sequence: TGTGCCAGCAGTTTGGTGGGGACTAGCGAGGGCAATGAGCAGTTCTTC.

Comment on this clonotype: A much bigger clone sits one base away, suggesting this may be a read error. The CDR3 DNA is TGTGCCAGCAGACCCCACTTAGCGCGAGTAGTCTACGAGCAGTACTTC. Translation: CASRPHLARVVYEQYF. The chain combines TRBV6-1 with TRBJ2-7; D perhaps matches TRBD2 (5 bases). Germline values: CDR1 MNHNS, CDR2 SASEGT. The CDR3 has 16 residues. V dropped 6 bases and J dropped 3 bases, with 21 bases sitting between them.

This clonotype was detected ten times or more. The chain couples TRBV12-5 to TRBJ2-3; D not certain. The CDR3 runs to 16 residues. Trimming cost V 0 bases and J 2 bases, with 12 bases left between them. Germline CDR1 reads LGHNT; CDR2 reads FRNRAP. The CDR3 DNA reads as TGTGCTAGTGGTTTGGTACCTAGAGCACACACAGATACGCAGTATTTT. It encodes CASGLVPRAHTDTQYF. The variable domain in full, with the rest retrieved from reference TRBV12-5 and TRBJ2-3, is DARVTQTPRHKVTEMGQEVTMRCQPILGHNTVFWYRQTMMQGLELLAYFRNRAPLDDSGMPKDRFSAEMPDATLATLKIQPSEPRDSAVYFCASGLVPRAHTDTQYFGPGTRLTVL.

A remark on this clonotype: A much larger clonotype is one base distant, so this may be a read error. The rearrangement joins TRBV7-3 to TRBJ2-3; D gene ambiguous. The germline CDR1 and CDR2 sequences are SGHTA and FQGTGA. CDR3 length equals 13 residues. In DNA, the CDR3 is TGTGCCACCAGCCAGTCGGCTACAGATACGCAGTATTTT. Residues: CATSQSATDTQYF.